The 17 T cell receptor beta chains reported below all come from one sample, sequenced in a study of blood T cell repertoires in COVID-19. Generated by immunoSEQ multiplex PCR, the TCRdb table keeps only in-frame clones and is missing some. The data hold 60,000 to 85,000 clones, with about 88% observed a single time. The sample consisted of peripheral blood. Source of these receptors: a woman aged 50 to 60 with active COVID-19.

This rearrangement joins TRBV27 to TRBJ1-6, with 8 bases that match TRBD1. This CDR3 is 14 amino acids long. The germline CDR1 and CDR2 sequences are MNHEY and SMNVEV (reference sequence). V lost 6 bases and J lost 10; bases outside the gene matches: 8. In nucleotides, the CDR3 is TGTGCCAGCAGCGAGTCAGGGGGCGCATCACCCCTCCACTTT. It encodes CASSESGGASPLHF.

The chain employs TRBV5-5 and TRBJ1-5, with D perhaps matching TRBD1 (6 bases). This CDR3 contains 14 residues. Per germline, CDR1 SGHKS and CDR2 YYEKEE (reference sequence). The V end lost 5 bases, the J end lost 7 bases, and 16 bases lay between the germline ends. This chain's CDR3 is CASSYSGVGQPQHF. CDR3 DNA sequence: TGTGCCAGCAGTTATTCAGGGGTCGGCCAGCCCCAGCATTTT. The whole variable domain, filled in from reference TRBV5-5 and TRBJ1-5, reads DAGVTQSPTHLIKTRGQQVTLRCSPISGHKSVSWYQQVLGQGPQFIFQYYEKEERGRGNFPDRFSARQFPNYSSELNVNALLLGDSALYLCASSYSGVGQPQHFGDGTRLSIL.

This chain joins TRBV11-2 and TRBJ2-7; 7 nucleotides align to TRBD1. The V gene's germline CDR1 is SGHAT and CDR2 FQNNGV. This CDR3 has 17 amino acids. After removal of 5 bases from V and 3 bases from J, the junction contained 16 bases not matched to a gene. CDR3 DNA sequence: TGTGCCAGCAGCATAAACAGGGGCCCCTCAAACCTCTACGAGCAGTACTTC. Amino acid sequence: CASSINRGPSNLYEQYF.

V and J are TRBV5-1 and TRBJ2-3, with 7 bases identical to TRBD1. Germline assignment: CDR1 SGHRS and CDR2 YFSETQ. This CDR3 has 14 amino acids. J was trimmed by 2 bases and V by 4 bases; bases with no gene match: 4. CDR3 sequence: CASSPGQNTDTQYF. Here the CDR3 DNA reads TGCGCCAGCAGCCCGGGACAGAACACAGATACGCAGTATTTT.

V usage is TRBV7-3 and J usage is TRBJ2-1; TRBD2 matches 9 bases. Germline V lookup: CDR1 SGHTA, CDR2 FQGTGA. This CDR3 comprises 16 residues. The trim removed 2 bases at V and 4 bases at J, leaving 6 bases unmatched. DNA of the CDR3: TGTGCCAGCAGCTTAGAAGCGGGAGGCGAATACAATGAGCAGTTCTTC. Its protein product is CASSLEAGGEYNEQFF.

The chain recombines TRBV10-3 with TRBJ2-2; 7 nucleotides align to TRBD1. With 2 bases clipped from V and 4 bases from J, the junction kept 1 base outside the gene matches. This CDR3 spans 14 amino acids. Germline CDR1 reads ENHRY; CDR2 reads SYGVKD. The CDR3 here is CAISEDRVTGELFF. In DNA, the CDR3 is TGTGCCATCAGTGAGGACAGGGTCACCGGGGAGCTGTTTTTT.

The chain combines TRBV9 with TRBJ2-1; D remains unclear. The germline V gene has CDR1 SGDLS and CDR2 YYNGEE. Trimming took off 3 bases at V and 9 bases at J, with 13 bases between the two ends. The CDR3 sequence is 13 residues long. The CDR3 reads CASSGSYRTEQFF. The CDR3 nucleotides are TGTGCCAGCAGCGGGAGCTATCGCACTGAGCAGTTCTTC.

CDR3 nucleotide sequence: TGTGCCAGCAGTTGGGACAGTAGCACAGATACGCAGTATTTT. Protein sequence: CASSWDSSTDTQYF. This chain uses TRBV6-2 or TRBV6-3 with TRBJ2-3; 7 bases fit TRBD1. V gave up 4 bases and J gave up 0 bases; unmatched junction bases: 1. The germline CDR1 and CDR2 sequences are MNHEY and SVGEGT. CDR3 length: 14 amino acids.

This chain joins TRBV5-5 and TRBJ2-1; 10 nucleotides align to TRBD2. Germline assignment: CDR1 SGHKS and CDR2 YYEKEE (reference sequence). The CDR3 extends over 15 amino acids. V lost 3 bases, J lost 8 bases, and 8 bases stayed unmatched. This CDR3 is CASSSQVAGGYEQFF. For the CDR3, the DNA is TGTGCCAGCAGCTCCCAGGTAGCGGGAGGATATGAGCAGTTCTTC.

The CDR3 DNA is TGTGCCAGCACCCCCCGGGACTTTCAGTACTTC. This encodes CASTPRDFQYF. This chain uses TRBV7-9 with TRBJ2-5; D possibly corresponds to TRBD2 (6 bases). The CDR3 spans 11 residues. With 7 bases removed from V and 11 bases from J, the gap between germline ends came to 14 bases. CDR1 is SEHNR, CDR2 FQNEAQ, per germline (reference sequence).

The genes are TRBV7-8 and TRBJ1-5, with TRBD1 matching 9 bases. V trimming: 4 bases; J trimming: 6 bases; junction bases outside the gene matches: 10. The CDR3 is 16 amino acids. CDR1 is SGHVS, CDR2 FQNEAQ, per germline. The CDR3 is CASSSAGQGFGQPQHF. CDR3 coding DNA: TGTGCCAGCAGCTCGGCGGGACAGGGTTTTGGTCAGCCCCAGCATTTT.

The chain uses TRBV5-6 and TRBJ1-2; tentatively, D is TRBD1 (5 bases). Trimming took off 5 bases at V and 2 bases at J, with 10 bases between the two ends. CDR1 and CDR2 from the germline V gene are SGHDT and YYEEEE. This CDR3 comprises 13 residues. The CDR3 sequence is CASRRDLNYGYTF. In DNA, the CDR3 is TGTGCCAGCAGGCGGGACCTCAACTATGGCTACACCTTC.

CDR3 DNA: TGTGCCAGCAGGGCAGCGGGAACCTACAATGAGCAGTTCTTC. The encoded protein is CASRAAGTYNEQFF. The chain joins TRBV2 to TRBJ2-1, with 7 bases fitting TRBD2. Trimming at V came to 6 bases and at J to 2 bases, leaving 4 bases not matched to a gene. CDR1 is SNHLY and CDR2 is FYNNEI in the germline V gene. The CDR3 is 14 amino acids.

In DNA, the CDR3 is TGTGCCAGCCTGCCGCTTTCGGGGGGCTACGAGCAGTACTTC. Translated, it gives CASLPLSGGYEQYF. The chain recombines TRBV6-5 with TRBJ2-7; 7 nucleotides agree with TRBD2. The CDR3 runs 14 residues. Germline loops: CDR1 MNHEY, CDR2 SVGAGI. V dropped 8 bases and J dropped 3; count of bases not matched to a gene: 10.

The chain joins TRBV4-2 to TRBJ2-1, with 9 nucleotides matching TRBD2. This CDR3 is 17 amino acids long. Germline V lookup: CDR1 LGHNA, CDR2 YNFKEQ. The V gene end was trimmed by 1 base and the J gene end by 3 bases; junction bases not matched to a gene: 7. The CDR3 sequence is CASSQVGSGGDYNEQFF. CDR3 nucleotides: TGTGCCAGCAGCCAAGTGGGTAGCGGGGGTGACTACAATGAGCAGTTCTTC.

The rearrangement uses TRBV9 and TRBJ2-3, with 8 bases identical to TRBD2. The J segment lost 3 bases and the V segment lost 0 bases, leaving 9 bases of the junction unmatched. This CDR3 has 17 amino acids. The germline gives CDR1 SGDLS, CDR2 YYNGEE. CDR3 sequence (DNA): TGTGCCAGCAGCGTAGGCCTCCCGGGACTAGTAACAGATACGCAGTATTTT. It translates to CASSVGLPGLVTDTQYF.

The chain links TRBV5-4 to TRBJ1-3; D may be TRBD1 (6 bases). This CDR3 is built from 15 residues. Germline loops: CDR1 SGHNT, CDR2 YYREEE (reference sequence). The ends were cut back, 0 bases at V and 2 bases at J, with 9 bases in the middle. The CDR3 coding sequence is TGTGCCAGCAGCTTGGGGTCAGGGGCTGGAAACACCATATATTTT. Protein product: CASSLGSGAGNTIYF.